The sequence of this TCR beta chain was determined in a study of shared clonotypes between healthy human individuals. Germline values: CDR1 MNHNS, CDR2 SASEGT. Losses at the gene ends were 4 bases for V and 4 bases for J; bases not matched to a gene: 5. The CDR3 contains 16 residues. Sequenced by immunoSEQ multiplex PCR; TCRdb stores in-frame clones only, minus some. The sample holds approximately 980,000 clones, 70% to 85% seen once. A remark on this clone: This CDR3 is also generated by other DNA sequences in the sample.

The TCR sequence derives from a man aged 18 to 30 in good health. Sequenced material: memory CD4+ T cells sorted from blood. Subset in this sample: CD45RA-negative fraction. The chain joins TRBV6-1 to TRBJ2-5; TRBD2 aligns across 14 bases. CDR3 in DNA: TGTGCCAGCAGTGGGATCGGGACTAGCGGGAGAGAGACCCAGTACTTC. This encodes CASSGIGTSGRETQYF.